This T cell receptor (beta chain) comes out of a study of control samples from healthy donors and cancer patients. Clones were sequenced by immunoSEQ multiplex PCR, and TCRdb holds only the in-frame ones, with some missing. Of 70,000 to 75,000 clones listed, approximately 89% are singletons. The V segment lost 5 bases and the J segment 8 bases; nucleotides outside the gene matches: 14. CDR1 and CDR2 from the germline V gene are GTSNPN and SVGIG (reference sequence). The CDR3 consists of 16 residues. The receptor was derived from a man in his sixties with lung cancer. The chain carries TRBV30 and TRBJ1-6, with 8 bases that match TRBD1. Material: PBMCs. This CDR3 is CAWGGTGFKDDSPLHF. DNA for the CDR3: TGTGCCTGGGGGGGGACAGGTTTCAAAGATGATTCACCCCTCCACTTT.